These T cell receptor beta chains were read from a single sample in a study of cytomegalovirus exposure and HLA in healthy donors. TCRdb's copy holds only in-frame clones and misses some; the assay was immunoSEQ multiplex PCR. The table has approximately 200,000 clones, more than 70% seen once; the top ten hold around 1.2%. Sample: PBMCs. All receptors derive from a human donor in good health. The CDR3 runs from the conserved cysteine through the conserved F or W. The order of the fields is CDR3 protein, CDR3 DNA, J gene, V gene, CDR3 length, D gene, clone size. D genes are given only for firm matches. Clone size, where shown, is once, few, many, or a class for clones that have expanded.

cdr3_aa: CASSDNRGGREQYF
cdr3_nt: TGCGCCAGCAGCGACAACCGAGGGGGTCGCGAGCAGTACTTC
j_call: TRBJ2-7
v_call: TRBV4-3
cdr3_length: 14
d_call: .
clone_size: .

cdr3_aa: CASSAYGLAGGSGYEQYF
cdr3_nt: TGTGCCAGCAGCGCTTACGGACTAGCGGGAGGGTCTGGGTACGAGCAGTACTTC
j_call: TRBJ2-7
v_call: TRBV7-2
cdr3_length: 18
d_call: TRBD2
clone_size: .

cdr3_aa: CASSSRGSSTDTQYF
cdr3_nt: TGTGCCAGCAGCTCGCGGGGATCCAGCACAGATACGCAGTATTTT
j_call: TRBJ2-3
v_call: TRBV7-9
cdr3_length: 15
d_call: .
clone_size: .

cdr3_aa: CSAVANTEAFF
cdr3_nt: TGCAGTGCTGTAGCGAACACTGAAGCTTTCTTT
j_call: TRBJ1-1
v_call: TRBV20-1
cdr3_length: 11
d_call: .
clone_size: .

cdr3_aa: CASSLDRRSYEQYF
cdr3_nt: TGTGCCAGCAGCCTTGACAGGCGATCCTACGAGCAGTACTTC
j_call: TRBJ2-7
v_call: TRBV7-8
cdr3_length: 14
d_call: .
clone_size: .

cdr3_aa: CASIGGPNTGELFF
cdr3_nt: TGCGCCAGCATCGGGGGGCCCAACACCGGGGAGCTGTTTTTT
j_call: TRBJ2-2
v_call: TRBV10-2
cdr3_length: 14
d_call: .
clone_size: .

cdr3_aa: CASSIAAGVIYEQFF
cdr3_nt: TGTGCCAGTAGTATAGCGGCGGGAGTGATCTATGAGCAGTTCTTC
j_call: TRBJ2-1
v_call: TRBV19
cdr3_length: 15
d_call: TRBD2
clone_size: .

cdr3_aa: CASSLGTGGCTF
cdr3_nt: TGTGCCAGCAGCTTAGGGACAGGGGGTTGCACCTTC
j_call: TRBJ1-2
v_call: TRBV13
cdr3_length: 12
d_call: TRBD1
clone_size: .

cdr3_aa: CASSLLGDSGANVLTF
cdr3_nt: TGTGCCAGCAGCTTGTTGGGAGACTCTGGGGCCAACGTCCTGACTTTC
j_call: TRBJ2-6
v_call: TRBV5-8
cdr3_length: 16
d_call: .
clone_size: .

cdr3_aa: CSVESPGGLGYTF
cdr3_nt: TGCAGCGTTGAATCCCCGGGGGGCCTTGGCTACACCTTC
j_call: TRBJ1-2
v_call: TRBV29-1
cdr3_length: 13
d_call: .
clone_size: .

cdr3_aa: CASSLGGWLSRQYF
cdr3_nt: TGTGCCAGCAGCTTAGGCGGCTGGCTATCTCGGCAGTACTTC
j_call: TRBJ2-7
v_call: TRBV11-2
cdr3_length: 14
d_call: .
clone_size: .

cdr3_aa: CASRSGQGSYSNQPQHF
cdr3_nt: TGTGCCAGCAGATCAGGACAGGGATCCTATAGCAATCAGCCCCAGCATTTT
j_call: TRBJ1-5
v_call: TRBV27
cdr3_length: 17
d_call: TRBD1
clone_size: .

cdr3_aa: CASSQEGTGEETQYF
cdr3_nt: TGCGCCAGCAGCCAAGAGGGGACAGGGGAAGAGACCCAGTACTTC
j_call: TRBJ2-5
v_call: TRBV4-3
cdr3_length: 15
d_call: TRBD1
clone_size: .

cdr3_aa: CASTTDRVGREAFF
cdr3_nt: TGTGCCAGTACCACAGACAGGGTCGGTCGGGAAGCTTTCTTT
j_call: TRBJ1-1
v_call: TRBV19
cdr3_length: 14
d_call: TRBD1
clone_size: .

cdr3_aa: CASSNYEGYTF
cdr3_nt: TGTGCCAGCAGTAATTACGAGGGCTACACCTTC
j_call: TRBJ1-2
v_call: TRBV6-6
cdr3_length: 11
d_call: .
clone_size: .

cdr3_aa: CASSGGLGLGNEQFF
cdr3_nt: TGCGCCAGCAGTGGGGGACTAGGGCTGGGGAATGAGCAGTTCTTC
j_call: TRBJ2-1
v_call: TRBV5-1
cdr3_length: 15
d_call: TRBD2
clone_size: .

cdr3_aa: CASSTRDRATEAFF
cdr3_nt: TGTGCCAGCAGTACCCGGGACAGGGCCACTGAAGCTTTCTTT
j_call: TRBJ1-1
v_call: TRBV6-5
cdr3_length: 14
d_call: TRBD1
clone_size: .

cdr3_aa: CASSPGRTSGAQQFF
cdr3_nt: TGTGCCAGCAGCCCTGGGAGGACTAGCGGGGCCCAGCAGTTCTTC
j_call: TRBJ2-1
v_call: TRBV11-2
cdr3_length: 15
d_call: TRBD2
clone_size: few

cdr3_aa: CASTTEGTGQKQYF
cdr3_nt: TGTGCCAGCACCACGGAAGGGACAGGGCAGAAGCAGTACTTC
j_call: TRBJ2-7
v_call: TRBV28
cdr3_length: 14
d_call: TRBD1
clone_size: .

cdr3_aa: CASSLVTASNEQFF
cdr3_nt: TGTGCCAGCAGCTTAGTTACTGCTTCCAATGAGCAGTTCTTC
j_call: TRBJ2-1
v_call: TRBV7-2
cdr3_length: 14
d_call: .
clone_size: .

cdr3_aa: CASGERTGSATEAFF
cdr3_nt: TGCGCCAGCGGGGAAAGGACAGGGTCGGCCACTGAAGCTTTCTTT
j_call: TRBJ1-1
v_call: TRBV5-1
cdr3_length: 15
d_call: TRBD1
clone_size: .

cdr3_aa: CASSLAVGLYNEQFF
cdr3_nt: TGTGCCAGCAGTTTAGCTGTGGGACTATACAATGAGCAGTTCTTC
j_call: TRBJ2-1
v_call: TRBV28
cdr3_length: 15
d_call: TRBD2
clone_size: .

cdr3_aa: CASSSLGTHRDIQYF
cdr3_nt: TGTGCCAGCAGCTCGCTCGGGACTCACCGTGACATTCAGTACTTC
j_call: TRBJ2-4
v_call: TRBV7-2
cdr3_length: 15
d_call: .
clone_size: .

cdr3_aa: CASSTSSGFNYGYTF
cdr3_nt: TGTGCCAGCAGCACCTCCTCAGGTTTTAACTATGGCTACACCTTC
j_call: TRBJ1-2
v_call: TRBV7-9
cdr3_length: 15
d_call: .
clone_size: .

cdr3_aa: CASSPLGGEETQYF
cdr3_nt: TGTGCCAGCTCACCACTTGGGGGCGAAGAGACCCAGTACTTC
j_call: TRBJ2-5
v_call: TRBV18
cdr3_length: 14
d_call: .
clone_size: .

cdr3_aa: CASSPPGGSGHEQFF
cdr3_nt: TGTGCCAGCTCACCACCGGGCGGGAGCGGTCACGAGCAGTTCTTC
j_call: TRBJ2-1
v_call: TRBV18
cdr3_length: 15
d_call: TRBD2
clone_size: .

cdr3_aa: CSVEFGPRNRGITYNEQFF
cdr3_nt: TGCAGCGTTGAATTCGGCCCCCGTAACAGGGGGATCACCTACAATGAGCAGTTCTTC
j_call: TRBJ2-1
v_call: TRBV29-1
cdr3_length: 19
d_call: TRBD1
clone_size: .

cdr3_aa: CASSWGQEYNEQFF
cdr3_nt: TGCGCCAGCAGCTGGGGACAGGAATACAATGAGCAGTTCTTC
j_call: TRBJ2-1
v_call: TRBV5-1
cdr3_length: 14
d_call: TRBD1
clone_size: .

cdr3_aa: CASSFSPGQETQYF
cdr3_nt: TGTGCCAGCAGCTTTAGCCCGGGACAAGAGACCCAGTACTTC
j_call: TRBJ2-5
v_call: TRBV7-2
cdr3_length: 14
d_call: .
clone_size: .

cdr3_aa: CASSTVGATQYF
cdr3_nt: TGTGCCAGCAGTACCGTTGGGGCTACGCAGTATTTT
j_call: TRBJ2-3
v_call: TRBV27
cdr3_length: 12
d_call: .
clone_size: .

cdr3_aa: CASSPGTGGRYNEQFF
cdr3_nt: TGTGCCAGCAGCCCCGGGACAGGGGGCAGATACAATGAGCAGTTCTTC
j_call: TRBJ2-1
v_call: TRBV6-4
cdr3_length: 16
d_call: TRBD1
clone_size: .

cdr3_aa: CANGQGANYGYTF
cdr3_nt: TGTGCCAACGGACAGGGAGCTAACTATGGCTACACCTTC
j_call: TRBJ1-2
v_call: TRBV6-6
cdr3_length: 13
d_call: TRBD1
clone_size: .

cdr3_aa: CASGKMEGYNQPQHF
cdr3_nt: TGTGCCAGCGGAAAAATGGAGGGATACAATCAGCCCCAGCATTTT
j_call: TRBJ1-5
v_call: TRBV28
cdr3_length: 15
d_call: .
clone_size: .

cdr3_aa: CSASGTQPTGELFF
cdr3_nt: TGCAGCGCCTCGGGGACACAACCCACCGGGGAGCTGTTTTTT
j_call: TRBJ2-2
v_call: TRBV29-1
cdr3_length: 14
d_call: .
clone_size: .

cdr3_aa: CASSEFFLQGDGYTF
cdr3_nt: TGTGCCAGCAGTGAATTTTTTTTACAGGGGGATGGCTACACCTTC
j_call: TRBJ1-2
v_call: TRBV25-1
cdr3_length: 15
d_call: TRBD1
clone_size: .

cdr3_aa: CASSYSTSGTYEQYF
cdr3_nt: TGTGCCAGCAGTTACTCAACCTCAGGTACCTACGAGCAGTACTTC
j_call: TRBJ2-7
v_call: TRBV6-5
cdr3_length: 15
d_call: .
clone_size: .

cdr3_aa: CASSVRVSGANVLTF
cdr3_nt: TGTGCCAGCAGCGTCAGGGTATCTGGGGCCAACGTCCTGACTTTC
j_call: TRBJ2-6
v_call: TRBV14
cdr3_length: 15
d_call: .
clone_size: .

cdr3_aa: CAISEGSSDGPGEQYF
cdr3_nt: TGTGCCATCAGTGAAGGGAGTTCCGATGGTCCGGGGGAGCAGTACTTC
j_call: TRBJ2-7
v_call: TRBV10-3
cdr3_length: 16
d_call: .
clone_size: .

cdr3_aa: CASRRGFLASGANVLTF
cdr3_nt: TGTGCCAGCAGGAGGGGGTTTTTGGCTTCTGGGGCCAACGTCCTGACTTTC
j_call: TRBJ2-6
v_call: TRBV2
cdr3_length: 17
d_call: .
clone_size: .

cdr3_aa: CASSSLLAGKGNEQFF
cdr3_nt: TGCGCCAGCAGCTCCCTACTAGCGGGAAAAGGAAATGAGCAGTTCTTC
j_call: TRBJ2-1
v_call: TRBV5-1
cdr3_length: 16
d_call: TRBD2
clone_size: .